Below are 17 T cell receptor beta chains sequenced from a single sample in a study of cytomegalovirus exposure and HLA in healthy donors. Profiled with immunoSEQ multiplex PCR; TCRdb holds only in-frame clones, not every one. Of tens of thousands of clones detected, approximately 96% appear once; the ten largest clones hold 1.5% to 2%. Specimen: PBMCs. These receptors all stem from a woman aged 18-29 years in good health and CMV-seropositive.

This rearrangement joins TRBV4-2 to TRBJ2-7; 11 nucleotides agree with TRBD2. V shed 3 bases, J shed 2 bases, and the junction held 6 bases outside the gene matches. Per the germline V gene, CDR1 is LGHNA and CDR2 is YNFKEQ. The CDR3 has 16 residues. Written as DNA, the CDR3 is TGTGCCAGCAGCCAGGTCTTTAGCGGGAGGGCCTACGAGCAGTACTTC. It encodes CASSQVFSGRAYEQYF.

The chain links TRBV29-1 to TRBJ1-1; D gene unclear. From germline, CDR1 is SQVTM and CDR2 ANQGSEA. CDR3 size: 14 residues. V was cut by 4 bases and J by 2 bases, with 14 bases left in between. As DNA, the CDR3 is TGCAGCGTTGGGGAGGGAAGTGGCAACACTGAAGCTTTCTTT. This gives the protein CSVGEGSGNTEAFF.

This sequence joins TRBV7-9 and TRBJ2-1, with D unresolved. The V end lost 2 bases, the J end lost 9 bases, and 8 bases lay between the germline ends. Germline V gene sequence: CDR1 SEHNR, CDR2 FQNEAQ (reference sequence). The CDR3 sequence is 12 residues long. CDR3: CASSLTDAEQFF. The CDR3 nucleotides read TGTGCCAGCAGCTTAACAGACGCTGAGCAGTTCTTC.

V gene TRBV13 combines with J gene TRBJ2-5, with D possibly TRBD1 on 5 matching bases. Trimming cost V 5 bases and J 5 bases, with 9 bases left between them. This CDR3 spans 12 amino acids. Germline values: CDR1 PRHDT, CDR2 FYEKMQ (reference sequence). This CDR3 reads CASSAGWETQYF. CDR3 nucleotide sequence: TGTGCCAGCAGCGCAGGGTGGGAGACCCAGTACTTC.

This sequence joins TRBV19 and TRBJ1-2, with TRBD1 matching 7 bases. CDR1 is LNHDA and CDR2 is SQIVND in the germline V gene (reference sequence). This CDR3 region has 12 residues. With V trimmed by 5 bases and J by 7 bases, 4 bases remained unmatched. CDR3 nucleotide sequence: TGTGCCAGTAGTTCAGGGGGTCTTGGCTACACCTTC. Translated, it gives CASSSGGLGYTF.

The chain links TRBV6-5 to TRBJ1-2; perhaps TRBD1 as D (5 bases). Trimming stripped 0 bases from V and 0 bases from J, with 5 bases between. Germline loops: CDR1 MNHEY, CDR2 SVGAGI. The CDR3 has 14 residues. The CDR3 DNA sequence: TGTGCCAGCAGTTACTCGACAGCTAACTATGGCTACACCTTC. Translation: CASSYSTANYGYTF.

The V and J genes are TRBV28 and TRBJ2-7; D gene unclear. Trimming left V 5 bases short and J 0 bases short, with 8 bases between. The CDR3 sequence is 13 residues long. Germline lookup yields CDR1 MDHEN and CDR2 SYDVKM. CDR3 nucleotide sequence: TGTGCCAGCAGTGGCGGTAGCTCCTACGAGCAGTACTTC. This codes for CASSGGSSYEQYF.

V is TRBV5-5 and J is TRBJ2-5; TRBD2 matches at 7 bases. The germline gives CDR1 SGHKS, CDR2 YYEKEE (reference sequence). Trimming removed 2 bases from V and 5 bases from J; junction bases left unmatched: 6. The CDR3 consists of 14 residues. For the CDR3, the DNA is TGTGCCAGCAGCTTTAGCGGGTCCTTTGAGACCCAGTACTTC. This encodes CASSFSGSFETQYF.

This chain links TRBV19 with TRBJ2-1; possible D gene TRBD2, 6 bases. V dropped 3 bases and J dropped 5 bases, with 14 bases sitting between them. The CDR3 extends over 15 amino acids. Germline CDR1 and CDR2: LNHDA and SQIVND (reference sequence). The CDR3 is CASSIVGGADNEQFF. CDR3 nucleotides: TGTGCCAGTAGTATCGTCGGCGGGGCAGACAATGAGCAGTTCTTC.

This rearrangement joins TRBV28 to TRBJ1-5, with D uncertain. The CDR3 is 16 amino acids. V was shortened by 4 bases and J by 3 bases, with 16 bases between the two germline ends. Germline V gene lookup returns CDR1 MDHEN and CDR2 SYDVKM. The CDR3 nucleotides are TGTGCCAGCAGTTCCACCGGGAGAGGTTACAATCAGCCCCAGCATTTT. Its translation: CASSSTGRGYNQPQHF.

V is TRBV18 and J is TRBJ1-1; 11 bases match TRBD1. The V gene's germline CDR1 is KGHSH and CDR2 LQKENI. The CDR3 is 18 amino acids. The trim removed 2 bases at V and 1 base at J, leaving 9 bases unmatched. The CDR3 region has the DNA TGTGCCAGCTCACCATTGCGGACAGGGGGCGGGAAGAACACTGAAGCTTTCTTT. Protein: CASSPLRTGGGKNTEAFF.

This clone was seen a single time. The V and J genes are TRBV28 and TRBJ1-3, with D maybe TRBD1 (5 bases). V lost 5 bases to trimming and J lost 1 base, with 6 bases between them. The CDR3 runs to 13 residues. The germline CDR1 and CDR2 sequences are MDHEN and SYDVKM. The CDR3 DNA follows: TGTGCCAGCAGTCGGGGGTCTGGAAACACCATATATTTT. Protein product: CASSRGSGNTIYF.

This sequence joins TRBV6-5 and TRBJ2-7, with D hard to call. Trimming stripped 6 bases from V and 4 bases from J, with 10 bases between. Per the germline V gene, CDR1 is MNHEY and CDR2 is SVGAGI. CDR3 length: 12 amino acids. CDR3 in DNA: TGTGCCAGCAGCAATGGGCCTTACGAGCAGTACTTC. Protein sequence: CASSNGPYEQYF.

The chain carries TRBV6-6 and TRBJ2-5; D is unclear. Trimming removed 4 bases at V and 7 bases at J, with 7 bases between. There are 11 residues in the CDR3. From germline, CDR1 is MNHNY and CDR2 SVGAGI (reference sequence). In DNA, the CDR3 is TGTGCCAGCAGTTTTCTCGGGACCCAGTACTTC. This codes for CASSFLGTQYF.

This chain joins TRBV4-1 and TRBJ2-3, with 9 positions matching TRBD2. The CDR3 is made up of 14 amino acids. V lost 3 bases, J lost 6 bases, and 4 bases stayed unmatched. CDR1 MGHRA and CDR2 YSYEKL come from the germline V gene. The CDR3 reads CASSQASGIDTQYF. The CDR3 DNA follows: TGCGCCAGCAGCCAGGCTAGCGGGATTGATACGCAGTATTTT.

The chain carries TRBV28 and TRBJ1-1; 12 bases align to TRBD1. This CDR3 comprises 15 residues. From germline, CDR1 is MDHEN and CDR2 SYDVKM. Losses at the gene ends were 6 bases for V and 4 bases for J; bases not matched to a gene: 6. CDR3 bases: TGTGCCAGCAGCCGGGACAGGGGGCGTCTCACTGAAGCTTTCTTT. Its protein product is CASSRDRGRLTEAFF.

The CDR3 sequence: CASSLGAGGNTDTQYF. DNA of the CDR3: TGTGCCAGCAGCTTAGGGGCGGGAGGAAACACAGATACGCAGTATTTT. The chain uses TRBV7-6 and TRBJ2-3; TRBD2 aligns across 8 bases. Germline V CDR1 and CDR2: SGHVS, FNYEAQ. V gave up 1 base and J gave up 2 bases; unmatched junction bases: 5. This CDR3 comprises 16 residues.